Listed here are 11 T cell receptor beta chains from one sample, sequenced in a study of T cell clones after liver transplantation. Sequencing used immunoSEQ multiplex PCR; TCRdb keeps in-frame clones, though not all of them. The table shows tens of thousands of clones, with 70% to 90% occurring only once. This sample comprised CD4+ T cells from blood, obtained at the 22-month timepoint. Source of these receptors: a human patient who received a liver transplant. Some T cells may have come from the graft donor.

The rearrangement links TRBV7-3 to TRBJ2-3; D remains unclear. Looked up from germline, CDR1 is SGHTA and CDR2 is FQGTGA. Deletions cut 1 base from V and 3 bases from J, with 11 bases between. The CDR3 is 15 residues long. CDR3 loop: CASSLRAAPTDTQYF. DNA for the CDR3: TGTGCCAGCAGCTTAAGGGCCGCGCCTACAGATACGCAGTATTTT.

There are a few counts of this clone. The V and J genes are TRBV5-1 and TRBJ2-5; maybe TRBD1 (5 bases). CDR3 length: 14 residues. The V gene's germline CDR1 is SGHRS and CDR2 YFSETQ. V was clipped by 4 bases and J by 0 bases, with 10 bases between them. CDR3: CASSLRTNQETQYF. The DNA of the CDR3 is TGCGCCAGCAGCCTCAGGACAAACCAAGAGACCCAGTACTTC.

V and J are TRBV5-1 and TRBJ1-2, with TRBD1 matching over 9 bases. The germline CDR1 and CDR2 sequences are SGHRS and YFSETQ. This CDR3 spans 15 amino acids. Trimming took 4 bases from V and 3 from J; bases not matched to a gene: 7. The CDR3 sequence: CASSRGQGEDYGYTF. As DNA, the CDR3 is TGCGCCAGCAGCCGGGGACAGGGAGAGGACTATGGCTACACCTTC.

V is TRBV27 and J is TRBJ2-2, with 8 bases aligning to TRBD2. The germline CDR1 and CDR2 sequences are MNHEY and SMNVEV (reference sequence). CDR3 length: 13 residues. J was trimmed by 8 bases and V by 6 bases; bases with no gene match: 5. The CDR3 loop reads CASRNSGIGELFF. In DNA form, the CDR3 reads TGTGCCAGCAGGAATAGCGGGATTGGGGAGCTGTTTTTT.

The chain joins TRBV5-1 to TRBJ2-3, with D possibly matching TRBD1 (5 bases). Germline V gives CDR1 SGHRS, CDR2 YFSETQ. This CDR3 comprises 13 residues. Trimming removed 4 bases from V and 3 bases from J, with 9 bases in between. CDR3 nucleotide sequence: TGCGCCAGCAGCACCAGACAGACAGATACGCAGTATTTT. This gives the protein CASSTRQTDTQYF.

V is TRBV6-1 and J is TRBJ1-4, with 8 bases matching TRBD1. The V gene's germline CDR1 is MNHNS and CDR2 SASEGT. The CDR3 spans 14 residues. Trimming at V came to 6 bases and at J to 8 bases, leaving 8 bases not matched to a gene. The CDR3: CASSPQGGQEKLFF. The CDR3 coding sequence is TGTGCCAGCAGCCCACAGGGGGGCCAGGAAAAACTGTTTTTT.

The V gene is TRBV6-6, the J gene TRBJ2-3; TRBD1 is a possible D gene (5 bases). The CDR3 is 15 residues long. Trimming took off 0 bases at V and 0 bases at J, with 7 bases between the two ends. In germline, CDR1 is MNHNY, CDR2 SVGAGI (reference sequence). The DNA for the CDR3 is TGTGCCAGCAGTTACTCGGGGCGGAGCACAGATACGCAGTATTTT. It specifies CASSYSGRSTDTQYF.

This clone appeared once. The gene calls are TRBV10-2 and TRBJ2-7; tentatively, D is TRBD1 (6 bases). V lost 7 bases and J 0 bases, leaving 10 bases between the germline ends. Germline assignment: CDR1 WSHSY and CDR2 SAAADI. The CDR3 sequence is 13 residues long. CDR3 loop: CASIGGYSYEQYF. Written as DNA, the CDR3 is TGCGCCAGCATTGGGGGCTACTCCTACGAGCAGTACTTC.

CDR3 bases: TGTGCCTGGACAAAATCCAGGGTGAATGAGCAGTTCTTC. Its translation is CAWTKSRVNEQFF. The J gene is TRBJ2-1, the V gene TRBV30; TRBD1 might be the D (5 bases). Germline V gene data show CDR1 as GTSNPN and CDR2 as SVGIG (reference sequence). The length of the CDR3 is 13 residues. Trimming cost V 4 bases and J 7 bases, with 14 bases left between them.

The genes are TRBV15 and TRBJ1-4; D gene uncertain. This CDR3 is 18 amino acids long. CDR1 LNHNV and CDR2 YYDKDF come from the germline V gene (reference sequence). With 0 bases removed from V and 0 bases from J, the gap between germline ends came to 14 bases. The CDR3 here is CATSREKSNPATNEKLFF. CDR3 sequence (DNA): TGTGCCACCAGCAGAGAAAAGAGTAATCCAGCAACTAATGAAAAACTGTTTTTT. Full variable domain (rest looked up from reference TRBV15 and TRBJ1-4): DAMVIQNPRYQVTQFGKPVTLSCSQTLNHNVMYWYQQKSSQAPKLLFHYYDKDFNNEADTPDNFQSRRPNTSFCFLDIRSPGLGDTAMYLCATSREKSNPATNEKLFFGSGTQLSVL.

On this clone itself: A read error is possible here, since a much larger clone lies one base away. Other DNA variants within this sample encode the same CDR3. This chain connects TRBV7-9 to TRBJ1-6; D gene ambiguous. This CDR3 region has 14 residues. The V gene's germline CDR1 is SEHNR and CDR2 FQNEAQ (reference sequence). The CDR3 DNA sequence: TGTGCCAGCAGCTTAGGGGGTGTGGATTCACCCCTCCATTTT. Amino acids: CASSLGGVDSPLHF.